Listed below are T cell receptor beta chains from one sample, sequenced in a study of early T cells in non-severe SARS-CoV-2 infection. One entry per CDR3 protein results from TCRdb running MiXCR on the 5' RACE reads. The sample shows roughly 120,000 distinct CDR3 sequences, 14% to 15% of them seen only once. The material sequenced was whole blood. Receptors originate from an adult who was a healthcare worker with PCR-confirmed SARS-CoV-2 infection or an uninfected control (not recorded which). Each CDR3 is given with its conserved first and last residue. Each record gives: J gene, V gene, D gene, clone size, CDR3 protein, CDR3 DNA. A D gene is named only where the DNA matches it firmly. Clone size is not always given. Where it is, it says once, few, many or a class for expanded clones.

TRBJ2-2 TRBV15 . many CATSRARPGMAGELFF TGTGCCACCAGCAGAGCCAGGCCGGGGATGGCCGGGGAGCTGTTTTTT
TRBJ2-7 TRBV2 . . CASKKARVDEQYF TGTGCCAGCAAGAAGGCCCGGGTTGACGAGCAGTACTTC
TRBJ2-2 TRBV29-1 . . CSLTNGTLIGRELFF TGCAGCCTTACTAACGGGACGCTGATAGGACGGGAGCTGTTTTTT
TRBJ2-3 TRBV2 . few CASRGDFTDTQYF TGTGCCAGCAGGGGGGACTTCACAGATACGCAGTATTTT
TRBJ2-2 TRBV6-6 . . CATALGGYTGELFF TGTGCCACCGCTCTGGGGGGATACACCGGGGAGCTGTTTTTT
TRBJ1-2 TRBV6-1 . . CASSEQVAIYGYTF TGTGCCAGCAGTGAACAGGTGGCCATATATGGCTACACCTTC
TRBJ1-1 TRBV5-1 . few CASSQGRRDINEAFF TGCGCCAGCAGCCAGGGCAGGCGAGATATTAATGAAGCTTTCTTT
TRBJ1-5 TRBV12-3/TRBV12-4 . . CASSLGSFYNQPQHF TGTGCCAGCAGCCTCGGCAGCTTTTACAATCAGCCCCAGCATTTT
TRBJ2-2 TRBV3-1 . . CASSIRRTGELFF TGTGCCAGCAGTATAAGGCGCACCGGGGAGCTGTTTTTT
TRBJ1-6 TRBV7-6 . . CASSLGRTSGYNSPLHF TGTGCCAGCAGCTTAGGACGCACATCCGGCTATAATTCACCCCTCCACTTT
TRBJ2-7 TRBV12-3/TRBV12-4 . few CASSLVRGSYEQYF TGTGCCAGCAGTTTAGTTCGGGGATCCTACGAGCAGTACTTC
TRBJ1-1 TRBV5-6 . . CASSLGGLPTLRAFF TGTGCCAGCAGCTTGGGGGGGCTACCAACCCTACGAGCTTTCTTT
TRBJ2-6 TRBV6-1 . . CASRVGVSGANVLTF TGTGCCAGCAGGGTAGGGGTCTCTGGGGCCAACGTCCTGACTTTC
TRBJ2-7 TRBV6-1 . few CASSDNQGYEQYF TGTGCCAGCAGTGACAACCAGGGTTACGAGCAGTACTTC
TRBJ2-1 TRBV4-1 TRBD1 . CASGQGFEQFF TGCGCCAGCGGACAGGGCTTTGAGCAGTTCTTC
TRBJ1-1 TRBV5-1 . . CASSLGPTAMRNTEAFF TGCGCCAGCAGCTTGGGCCCTACCGCAATGAGGAACACTGAAGCTTTCTTT
TRBJ2-6 TRBV5-1 TRBD1 . CASSSPPGQGAGANVLTF TGCGCCAGCAGCTCCCCTCCGGGACAGGGAGCTGGGGCCAACGTCCTGACTTTC
TRBJ2-7 TRBV30 . few CAWSRGLSDEQYF TGTGCCTGGAGCCGGGGGTTATCCGACGAGCAGTACTTC
TRBJ1-2 TRBV12-3/TRBV12-4 TRBD1 many CASSLNRGYGYTF TGTGCCAGCAGTTTAAACAGGGGTTATGGCTACACCTTC
TRBJ1-1 TRBV29-1 . once CSVERVEVFF TGCAGCGTTGAGAGGGTTGAAGTTTTCTTT
TRBJ2-7 TRBV30 . few CAWTKTAVDAEQYF TGTGCCTGGACCAAGACAGCGGTCGACGCCGAGCAGTACTTC
TRBJ2-2 TRBV3-1 . few CASRRQGDKSGELFF TGTGCCAGCAGAAGGCAGGGAGATAAATCCGGGGAGCTGTTTTTT
TRBJ2-5 TRBV30 TRBD1 . CAWTTGQRSILQETQYF TGTGCCTGGACTACGGGACAGCGATCGATCCTTCAAGAGACCCAGTACTTC
TRBJ2-5 TRBV12-3/TRBV12-4 TRBD2 . CASSFGTSGGARETQYF TGTGCCAGCAGTTTCGGGACTAGCGGGGGGGCCAGGGAGACCCAGTACTTC
TRBJ2-3 TRBV19 . few CASSPDKTQYF TGTGCCAGTAGTCCGGATAAGACGCAGTATTTT
TRBJ1-5 TRBV30 . . CAWSVMGDQPQHF TGTGCCTGGAGTGTCATGGGGGATCAGCCCCAGCATTTT
TRBJ1-5 TRBV7-9 . few CASSSDHQPQHF TGTGCCAGCAGCTCCGATCACCAGCCCCAGCATTTT
TRBJ2-7 TRBV29-1 TRBD1 . CSASTGGGYEQYF TGCAGCGCATCGACAGGGGGAGGTTACGAGCAGTACTTC
TRBJ2-2 TRBV15 . many CATSRRGDGGELFF TGTGCCACCAGCAGAAGAGGGGATGGCGGGGAGCTGTTTTTT
TRBJ1-2 TRBV29-1 . few CSVGLGDLTGYTF TGCAGCGTTGGGCTAGGGGACTTGACTGGCTACACCTTC
TRBJ2-1 TRBV20-1 TRBD2 few CSASSGGAEEQFF TGCAGTGCTTCTAGCGGGGGGGCGGAAGAGCAGTTCTTC
TRBJ2-2 TRBV29-1 . few CSVSQGGTGELFF TGCAGCGTTTCCCAGGGAGGTACCGGGGAGCTGTTTTTT
TRBJ2-7 TRBV27 TRBD1 . CASKGGQSSYEQYF TGTGCCAGCAAAGGGGGCCAAAGCTCCTACGAGCAGTACTTC
TRBJ1-1 TRBV12-3/TRBV12-4 . . CASIIGTPMNTEAFF TGTGCCAGCATCATCGGGACACCCATGAACACTGAAGCTTTCTTT
TRBJ2-3 TRBV10-3 . . CAISDRLSTDTQYF TGTGCCATCAGTGATAGGCTATCCACAGATACGCAGTATTTT
TRBJ2-3 TRBV3-1 . many CASSQGDGGADTQYF TGTGCCAGCAGCCAGGGCGACGGAGGAGCAGATACGCAGTATTTT
TRBJ2-7 TRBV7-2 . many CASSSRWEQYF TGTGCCAGCAGCTCACGGTGGGAGCAGTACTTC
TRBJ2-5 TRBV4-1 . few CASSPRFGGQETQYF TGCGCCAGCAGCCCACGGTTTGGGGGCCAAGAGACCCAGTACTTC
TRBJ2-7 TRBV18 . . CASSPNEEDEQYF TGTGCCAGCTCACCAAATGAGGAAGACGAGCAGTACTTC
TRBJ2-1 TRBV9 TRBD2 few CASSVEVAGGYNEQFF TGTGCCAGCAGCGTAGAGGTAGCGGGGGGCTACAATGAGCAGTTCTTC
TRBJ2-7 TRBV12-3/TRBV12-4 TRBD2 . CASSLFPGGTYEQYF TGTGCCAGCAGTTTGTTCCCGGGGGGGACTTACGAGCAGTACTTC
TRBJ2-1 TRBV29-1 . few CSVAPSGNEQFF TGCAGCGTTGCGCCAAGTGGTAATGAGCAGTTCTTC
TRBJ2-3 TRBV9 . . CATGRGSTDTQYF TGTGCCACCGGTAGAGGCAGCACAGATACGCAGTATTTT
TRBJ2-7 TRBV7-2 TRBD2 few CASSYSGGSYEQYF TGTGCCAGCAGCTATAGCGGGGGCTCCTACGAGCAGTACTTC
TRBJ1-3 TRBV4-1 . . CASSQERGIGNTIYF TGCGCCAGCAGCCAAGAGCGGGGGATCGGAAACACCATATATTTT
TRBJ2-7 TRBV13 . . CASSFRHWERAEQYF TGTGCCAGCAGCTTCCGACACTGGGAACGGGCCGAGCAGTACTTC
TRBJ2-2 TRBV7-9 . few CASSPGTLNTGELFF TGTGCCAGCAGCCCCGGGACTTTGAACACCGGGGAGCTGTTTTTT
TRBJ1-3 TRBV30 . . CAWSRGGTGNTIYF TGTGCCTGGAGTAGGGGGGGCACTGGAAACACCATATATTTT
TRBJ1-1 TRBV2 . . CASSRVLNTEAFF TGTGCCAGCAGCAGGGTCCTGAACACTGAAGCTTTCTTT
TRBJ1-4 TRBV25-1 TRBD1 . CASSELGQRATNEKLFF TGTGCCAGCAGTGAACTGGGACAGCGTGCAACTAATGAAAAACTGTTTTTT
TRBJ2-1 TRBV7-3 TRBD1 . CASSLDRENNEQFF TGTGCCAGCAGCCTCGACAGGGAGAACAATGAGCAGTTCTTC
TRBJ2-3 TRBV3-1 . . CASSQVSLRGASTDTQYF TGTGCCAGCAGCCAAGTCTCTCTCAGGGGCGCTAGCACAGATACGCAGTATTTT
TRBJ2-2 TRBV2 TRBD2 few CASSDSGGAAGELFF TGTGCCAGCAGTGATAGCGGGGGGGCCGCCGGGGAGCTGTTTTTT
TRBJ1-4 TRBV11-2 . . CASSLSGPGWREKLFF TGTGCCAGCAGCTTGAGCGGGCCAGGTTGGAGGGAAAAACTGTTTTTT